The TCR beta chain under discussion was sequenced for a study of blood T cell repertoires in COVID-19. Study-level background: PBMCs, B-cell-depleted T cells, or T cells provided the cDNA or gDNA that made up the material.

Per the original methods: Using reference gene primer amplification, nucleated cell counts were estimated. Sequenced by immunoSEQ multiplex PCR; TCRdb stores in-frame clones only, minus some. The V and J calls and the clone size are those of that table, but D and trimming were determined from the DNA. The data show 60,000 to 65,000 clones, with over 55% seen just once and 4.8% held by the top ten. Sequencing used peripheral blood. The clonotype was recovered from a woman in her 70s with COVID-19, enrolled during active disease.

The CDR3 DNA is TGTGCCACCAGCAGAGTTGCGGGAGGGCCGATTGATACGCAGTATTTT. As protein: CATSRVAGGPIDTQYF. The rearrangement links TRBV15 to TRBJ2-3, with 9 bases aligning to TRBD2. This CDR3 is built from 16 residues. Germline loops: CDR1 LNHNV, CDR2 YYDKDF (reference sequence). V dropped 1 base and J dropped 6; count of bases not matched to a gene: 8.